This paragraph reports one T cell receptor beta chain. The data originate from a study of blood T cells in healthy people across ages. V lost 1 base, J lost 2 bases, and 13 bases stayed unmatched. The CDR3 extends over 18 amino acids. The germline V gene encodes CDR1 KGHSH and CDR2 LQKENI. A second about 7 to 12 cycle PCR used barcoded and J-beta primers. TCRdb fed the 5' RACE reads into MiXCR, producing one record per CDR3 protein. The data contain about 400,000 distinct CDR3 sequences, 45% to 60% of them singletons. The chain employs TRBV18 and TRBJ1-1; 7 bases line up with TRBD1. The specimen was blood. The sequence was collected from a man between 60 and 75 years old in good health. The CDR3 sequence is CASSPRRSQGLVNTEAFF. CDR3 sequence (DNA): TGTGCCAGCTCACCACGTCGATCACAGGGGTTAGTTAACACTGAAGCTTTCTTT.